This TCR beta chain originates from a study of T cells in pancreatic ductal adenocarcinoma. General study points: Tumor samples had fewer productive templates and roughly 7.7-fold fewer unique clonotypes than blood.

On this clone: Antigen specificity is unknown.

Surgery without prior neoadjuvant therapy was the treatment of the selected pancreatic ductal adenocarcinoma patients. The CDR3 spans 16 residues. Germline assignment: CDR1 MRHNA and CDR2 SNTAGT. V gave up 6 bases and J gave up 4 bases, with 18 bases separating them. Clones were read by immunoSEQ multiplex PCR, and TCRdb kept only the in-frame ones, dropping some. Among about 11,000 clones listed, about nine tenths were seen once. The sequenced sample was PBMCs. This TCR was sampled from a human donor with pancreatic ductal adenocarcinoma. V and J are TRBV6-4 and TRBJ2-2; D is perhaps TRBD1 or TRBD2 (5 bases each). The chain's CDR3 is CASSPYSGGGTGELFF. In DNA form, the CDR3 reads TGTGCCAGCAGCCCCTACTCCGGTGGGGGCACCGGGGAGCTGTTTTTT.